The following is a TCR beta chain sequence with its context. What it binds is unknown. At one end, the junction sequence differs from germline, possibly due to a read error. The entry originates in a study of cytomegalovirus exposure and HLA in healthy donors. Germline V gives CDR1 LGHNA, CDR2 YSLEER. CDR3 length equals 14 residues. PCR employed 60 Vbeta and 13 Jbeta primers. TCRdb's copy holds only in-frame clones and misses some; the assay was immunoSEQ multiplex PCR. Of about 110,000 clones in the sample, almost 75% were seen once. Points from the study as a whole: Earlier analysis looked at TCR beta V segments, and most were productive about 87% or about 30% of the time.

The clonotype was recovered from a man aged 40-49 years in good health and CMV-seronegative. Material for sequencing was PBMCs. This chain connects TRBV4-3 to TRBJ1-2, with 7 bases fitting TRBD1. CDR3 nucleotide sequence: TGCGCCAGCAGTAAGACAGGGTCCCTTTATGGCTACCCCTTC. It translates to CASSKTGSLYGYPF.